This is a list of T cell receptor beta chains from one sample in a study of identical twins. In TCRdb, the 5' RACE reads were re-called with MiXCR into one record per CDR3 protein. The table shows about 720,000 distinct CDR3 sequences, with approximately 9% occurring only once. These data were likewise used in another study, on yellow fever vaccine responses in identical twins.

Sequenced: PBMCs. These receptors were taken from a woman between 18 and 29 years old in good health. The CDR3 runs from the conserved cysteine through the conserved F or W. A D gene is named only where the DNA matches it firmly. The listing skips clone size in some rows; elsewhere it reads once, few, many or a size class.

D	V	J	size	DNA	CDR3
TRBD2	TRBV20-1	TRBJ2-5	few	TGCAGTGCTACAGCTAGCGGGAGACGGAAAGAGACCCAGTACTTC	CSATASGRRKETQYF
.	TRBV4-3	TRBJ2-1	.	TGCGCCAGCAGCCAAGATCAACTACCACACAATGAGCAGTTCTTC	CASSQDQLPHNEQFF
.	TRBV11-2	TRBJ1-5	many	TGTGCCAGCAGCTTAAGACCTTATAGCAATCAGCCCCAGCATTTT	CASSLRPYSNQPQHF
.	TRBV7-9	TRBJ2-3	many	TGTGCCAGCAGCCCTACGTCACGAGAGGGGGTAGCGGATACGCAGTATTTT	CASSPTSREGVADTQYF
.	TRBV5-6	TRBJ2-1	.	TGTGCCAGCAGCTTGCCGCCGGCCGGGACCTCCTACAATGAGCAGTTCTTC	CASSLPPAGTSYNEQFF
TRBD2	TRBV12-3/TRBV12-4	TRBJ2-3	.	TGTGCCAGCAGTTGGACGGGGTATCGAGGCGGGGGGCGGGATACGCAGTATTTT	CASSWTGYRGGGRDTQYF
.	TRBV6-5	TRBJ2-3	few	TGTGCCAGCAGTTACGGGCCGCCTAGCACAGATACGCAGTATTTT	CASSYGPPSTDTQYF
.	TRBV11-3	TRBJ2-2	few	TGTGCCAGCAGCTTGGGCGGGACAGAGACCGGGGAGCTGTTTTTT	CASSLGGTETGELFF
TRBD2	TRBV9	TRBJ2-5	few	TGTGCCAGCAGCGAGGGACTAGCGGGTTCTCAAGAGACCCAGTACTTC	CASSEGLAGSQETQYF
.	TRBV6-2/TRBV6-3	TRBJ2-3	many	TGTGCCAGCAGTTATTCCGGGCTTCACACAGATACGCAGTATTTT	CASSYSGLHTDTQYF
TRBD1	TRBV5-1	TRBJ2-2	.	TGCGCCAGCAGCTTACCGACAGGGCGGAACACCGGGGAGCTGTTTTTT	CASSLPTGRNTGELFF
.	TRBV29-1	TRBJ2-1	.	TGCAGCGTCGGCAGGGCGGTGGGAGAAAGGGGTCGCTCCTACAATGAGCAGTTCTTC	CSVGRAVGERGRSYNEQFF
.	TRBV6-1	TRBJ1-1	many	TGTGCCAGCAGCCAAGAGGGAGTGAACACTGAAGCTTTCTTT	CASSQEGVNTEAFF
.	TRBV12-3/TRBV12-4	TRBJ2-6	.	TGTGCCTTCAGTCGTAGGAAATCCGAAAGCTCTGGGGCCAACGTCCTGACTTTC	CAFSRRKSESSGANVLTF
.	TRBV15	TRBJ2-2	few	TGTGCCACCAGCAGAGAACAGACGAACACCGGGGAGCTGTTTTTT	CATSREQTNTGELFF
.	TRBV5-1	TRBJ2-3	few	TGCGCCAGCAGCTTGCCGACAACTAGCACAGATACGCAGTATTTT	CASSLPTTSTDTQYF
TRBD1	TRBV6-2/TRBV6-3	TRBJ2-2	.	TGTGCCAGCAGTACAGGGGGTAGCGGCGGGGAGCTGTTTTTT	CASSTGGSGGELFF
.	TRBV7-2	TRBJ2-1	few	TGTGCCAGCAGCTCAAACAGGGCCTCCTACAATGAGCAGTTCTTC	CASSSNRASYNEQFF
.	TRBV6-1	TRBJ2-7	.	TGTGCCAGCAGTCCATTCCTCACACAGGCCCCCTACGAGCAGTACTTC	CASSPFLTQAPYEQYF
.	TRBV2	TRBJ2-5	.	TGTGCCAGCTACGCCCCCGGGACATTGAAGACCCAGTACTTC	CASYAPGTLKTQYF
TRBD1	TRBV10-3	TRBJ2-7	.	TGTGCCATCACCCAGACAGGGCACGAGCAGTACTTC	CAITQTGHEQYF
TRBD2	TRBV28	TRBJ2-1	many	TGTGCCAGCAGTACTAGGACTAGTATGGTAGATGAGCAGTTCTTC	CASSTRTSMVDEQFF
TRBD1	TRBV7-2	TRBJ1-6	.	TGTGCCAGCAGCCTGGGACAGTGGCAGTCACCCCTCCACTTT	CASSLGQWQSPLHF
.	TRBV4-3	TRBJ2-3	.	TGCGCCAGCAGCCAAGAGGATAGCACAGATACGCAGTATTTT	CASSQEDSTDTQYF
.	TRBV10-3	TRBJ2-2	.	TGTGCCATCAGTGAGTCGGAGCAGGGAGACACCTGGGAGCTGTTTTTT	CAISESEQGDTWELFF
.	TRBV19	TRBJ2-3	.	TGTGCCAGTAGTGGGCCCAATGGGGTCACAGATACGCAGTATTTT	CASSGPNGVTDTQYF
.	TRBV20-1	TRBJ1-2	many	TGCAGTGCTAGTGCGCAGCAGACTAACTATGGCTACACCTTC	CSASAQQTNYGYTF
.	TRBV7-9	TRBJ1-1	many	TGTGCCAGCGCCCCCTACCGGCTCACTGAAGCTTTCTTT	CASAPYRLTEAFF
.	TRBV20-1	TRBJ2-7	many	TGCAGTGCTAGACGCTGGGCTTCCTACGAGCAGTACTTC	CSARRWASYEQYF
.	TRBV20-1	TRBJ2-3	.	TGCAGTGCTAGAGATCCCAAGGAAGATACGCAGTATTTT	CSARDPKEDTQYF
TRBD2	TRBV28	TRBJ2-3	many	TGTGCCAGCAGTTCCGGGACTAGCGGGGGCACAGATACGCAGTATTTT	CASSSGTSGGTDTQYF
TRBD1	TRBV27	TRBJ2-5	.	TGTGCCAGCACCACATGGGCCGTGACAGGGGGCAAAGAGACCCAGTACTTC	CASTTWAVTGGKETQYF
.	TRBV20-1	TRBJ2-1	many	TGCAGTGCCCAGAGTACCTATGAGCAGTTCTTC	CSAQSTYEQFF
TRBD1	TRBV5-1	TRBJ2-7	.	TGCGCCAGCGGTGGGGAGACCGGGACAGGGTTCCACGAGCAGTACTTC	CASGGETGTGFHEQYF
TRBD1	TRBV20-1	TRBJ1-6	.	TGCAGTGCTAGAAGGGGGACAGGGAATTCACCCCTCCACTTT	CSARRGTGNSPLHF
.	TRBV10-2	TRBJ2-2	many	TGCGCCAGCTTGGGGGGTTGGAGCACCGGGGAGCTGTTTTTT	CASLGGWSTGELFF
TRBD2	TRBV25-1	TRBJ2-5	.	TGTGCCAGCAGTCTGCCCAGCGGGGGAAAAGAGACCCAGTACTTC	CASSLPSGGKETQYF
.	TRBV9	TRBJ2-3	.	TGTGCCAGCAGCGTAGACCTGCGGGATATTCCAGATACGCAGTATTTT	CASSVDLRDIPDTQYF
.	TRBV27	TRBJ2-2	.	TGTGCCAGCAGTAGCCGAGACAGTCACACCGGGGAGCTGTTTTTT	CASSSRDSHTGELFF
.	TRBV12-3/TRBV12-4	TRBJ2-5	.	TGTGCCAGCCAGACGACAGGACTTCAAGAGACCCAGTACTTC	CASQTTGLQETQYF
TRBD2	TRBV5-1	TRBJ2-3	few	TGCGCCAGCAGTTATTCGAGACTAGCGGGGAGCACAGATACGCAGTATTTT	CASSYSRLAGSTDTQYF
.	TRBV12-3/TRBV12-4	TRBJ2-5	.	TGTGCCAGCAGTTTACAGATGGACGAAGCTCACCCAGGGGCCCAGTACTTC	CASSLQMDEAHPGAQYF
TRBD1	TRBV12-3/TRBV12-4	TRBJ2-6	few	TGTGCCAGCAGTCCGACAGGGACGAGCTCTGGGGCCAACGTCCTGACTTTC	CASSPTGTSSGANVLTF
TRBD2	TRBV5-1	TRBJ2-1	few	TGCGCCAGCAGCTTGGGGGGGACTAGCGGGACTGAGCAGTTCTTC	CASSLGGTSGTEQFF
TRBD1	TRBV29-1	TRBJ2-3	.	TGCAGCGTTGAGGGACAGGGAAGTGCGGAAGATACGCAGTATTTT	CSVEGQGSAEDTQYF
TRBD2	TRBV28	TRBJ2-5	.	TGTGCCAGCAGCTCACGGGGGGGGCGAGGGCAAGAGACCCAGTACTTC	CASSSRGGRGQETQYF
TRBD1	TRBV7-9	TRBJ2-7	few	TGTGCCAGCAGCCTGGACAGGGGCAAGGACGAGCAGTACTTC	CASSLDRGKDEQYF